This T cell receptor (beta chain) originates from a study of cytomegalovirus exposure and HLA in healthy donors. This clone came up once. PCR used 60 Vbeta primers and 13 Jbeta primers. The data were produced by immunoSEQ multiplex PCR, yet TCRdb's version contains in-frame clones alone and is incomplete. The profile shows about 170,000 clones, 85% of them singletons. This receptor was taken from a boy aged 2 to 10 in good health and CMV-seronegative. The sample comprised PBMCs.

The CDR3 sequence is CASRDTGAGNQPQHF. The DNA of the CDR3 is TGTGCCAGCAGAGATACAGGGGCTGGAAATCAGCCCCAGCATTTT. The V and J genes are TRBV2 and TRBJ1-5; TRBD1 agrees at 7 bases. There are 15 residues in the CDR3. The V segment lost 6 bases and the J segment 4 bases; nucleotides outside the gene matches: 9. In germline, CDR1 is SNHLY, CDR2 FYNNEI.